Listed below are T cell receptor beta chains from one sample, sequenced in a study of T cell responses to AZD1222 COVID-19 vaccine. Libraries were prepared by immunoSEQ multiplex PCR; TCRdb keeps only in-frame clonotypes and omits some of them. The sample records about 120,000 clones, roughly nine tenths being singletons. Sample: peripheral blood, taken 28 days after the second AZD1222 dose. Every receptor here comes from an adult who received the AZD1222 COVID-19 vaccine. The CDR3 runs from the conserved cysteine through the conserved F or W. Each record gives: clone size, D gene, J gene, V gene, CDR3 protein, CDR3 DNA. The D gene is left open where the match is weak. Size is omitted from some rows. Given values are once, few, many or a class for expanded clones.

size: NA; D: NA; J: TRBJ2-5; V: TRBV7-9; CDR3: CASSLAEGETQYF; DNA: TGTGCCAGCAGCTTAGCGGAAGGAGAGACCCAGTACTTC
size: NA; D: TRBD1; J: TRBJ1-2; V: TRBV19; CDR3: CASSIAGGYGYTF; DNA: TGTGCCAGTAGTATAGCAGGGGGGTATGGCTACACCTTC
size: NA; D: NA; J: TRBJ1-4; V: TRBV30; CDR3: CACLGRTNEKLFF; DNA: TGTGCCTGCCTCGGGCGGACTAATGAAAAACTGTTTTTT
size: NA; D: TRBD1; J: TRBJ1-1; V: TRBV2; CDR3: CASSVDQGANTEAFF; DNA: TGTGCCAGCAGCGTAGATCAGGGGGCGAACACTGAAGCTTTCTTT
size: NA; D: NA; J: TRBJ1-1; V: TRBV4-3; CDR3: CASSQDWGVNTEAFF; DNA: TGCGCCAGCAGCCAAGATTGGGGGGTGAACACTGAAGCTTTCTTT
size: NA; D: NA; J: TRBJ1-6; V: TRBV5-1; CDR3: CASSAGRSYNSPLHF; DNA: TGCGCCAGCAGCGCGGGCCGCTCCTATAATTCACCCCTCCACTTT
size: NA; D: NA; J: TRBJ1-1; V: TRBV3-1/TRBV3-2; CDR3: CASGGLRGAEAFF; DNA: TGTGCCAGCGGTGGACTCCGAGGGGCTGAAGCTTTCTTT
size: NA; D: TRBD1; J: TRBJ1-5; V: TRBV30; CDR3: CAWSNRGSQPQHF; DNA: TGTGCCTGGAGCAACAGGGGATCTCAGCCCCAGCATTTT
size: NA; D: NA; J: TRBJ2-3; V: TRBV27; CDR3: CASSFSAGGTDTQYF; DNA: TGTGCCAGCAGTTTTTCGGCAGGGGGCACAGATACGCAGTATTTT
size: NA; D: NA; J: TRBJ2-7; V: TRBV7-9; CDR3: CASSSSQGKVRNFNEQYF; DNA: TGTGCCAGCAGTTCATCCCAGGGGAAGGTCCGTAACTTCAACGAGCAGTACTTC
size: NA; D: TRBD1; J: TRBJ2-7; V: TRBV7-2; CDR3: CASSLAGRGRGEQYF; DNA: TGTGCCAGCAGCTTAGCGGGCAGGGGGAGAGGCGAGCAGTACTTC
size: few; D: NA; J: TRBJ1-5; V: TRBV30; CDR3: CAWSVFWGKMNQPQHF; DNA: TGTGCCTGGAGTGTATTTTGGGGGAAGATGAATCAGCCCCAGCATTTT
size: NA; D: NA; J: TRBJ1-1; V: TRBV29-1; CDR3: CSVDPTEAFF; DNA: TGCAGCGTTGACCCCACTGAAGCTTTCTTT
size: NA; D: NA; J: TRBJ1-5; V: TRBV19; CDR3: CASSLDSYSNQPQHF; DNA: TGTGCCAGTAGCCTCGACAGTTATAGCAATCAGCCCCAGCATTTT
size: NA; D: TRBD2; J: TRBJ2-1; V: TRBV5-1; CDR3: CASSLSRGVNNEQFF; DNA: TGCGCCAGCAGCTTGTCGCGGGGGGTCAACAATGAGCAGTTCTTC
size: NA; D: NA; J: TRBJ1-1; V: TRBV3-1/TRBV3-2; CDR3: CASSQNLKNTEAFF; DNA: TGTGCCAGCAGCCAGAATCTGAAGAACACTGAAGCTTTCTTT
size: NA; D: TRBD1; J: TRBJ2-7; V: TRBV9; CDR3: CASSVQPGGIYEQYF; DNA: TGTGCCAGCAGCGTCCAGCCAGGGGGCATCTACGAGCAGTACTTC
size: NA; D: NA; J: TRBJ1-1; V: TRBV18; CDR3: CASSHLKKGENTEAFF; DNA: TGTGCCAGCTCACACCTGAAGAAAGGGGAGAACACTGAAGCTTTCTTT
size: once; D: NA; J: TRBJ2-5; V: TRBV13; CDR3: CASSSRQVQETQYF; DNA: TGTGCCAGCAGCTCCCGACAGGTCCAAGAGACCCAGTACTTC
size: NA; D: NA; J: TRBJ2-6; V: TRBV3-1/TRBV3-2; CDR3: CASSQATGNVLTF; DNA: TGTGCCAGCAGCCAAGCTACAGGCAACGTCCTGACTTTC
size: NA; D: TRBD1; J: TRBJ1-1; V: TRBV25-1; CDR3: CASRGTAGKAFF; DNA: TGTGCCAGCAGAGGGACAGCGGGTAAAGCTTTCTTT
size: NA; D: NA; J: TRBJ1-6; V: TRBV6-5; CDR3: CASNAPSSYNSPLHF; DNA: TGTGCCAGCAATGCCCCGAGCTCCTATAATTCACCCCTCCACTTT
size: NA; D: TRBD1; J: TRBJ1-2; V: TRBV7-2; CDR3: CASSSDRGGGYTF; DNA: TGTGCCAGCAGCTCCGACAGGGGTGGAGGCTACACCTTC
size: NA; D: TRBD1; J: TRBJ1-2; V: TRBV14; CDR3: CASSPYRDRGSGYTF; DNA: TGTGCCAGCAGCCCATACCGGGACAGGGGAAGTGGCTACACCTTC
size: NA; D: NA; J: TRBJ1-1; V: TRBV6-2/TRBV6-3; CDR3: CASSYSRGSTEAFF; DNA: TGTGCCAGCAGTTACTCGAGAGGGAGCACTGAAGCTTTCTTT
size: NA; D: TRBD2; J: TRBJ2-3; V: TRBV30; CDR3: CAWSVRRGGVPRGTDTQYF; DNA: TGTGCCTGGAGTGTACGGCGCGGGGGGGTTCCCCGGGGGACAGATACGCAGTATTTT
size: NA; D: NA; J: TRBJ1-5; V: TRBV11-3; CDR3: CASSLRSGGGDNQPQHF; DNA: TGTGCCAGCAGCTTAAGATCGGGTGGGGGGGACAATCAGCCCCAGCATTTT
size: NA; D: NA; J: TRBJ1-5; V: TRBV11-2; CDR3: CASSSGGRDYQPQHF; DNA: TGTGCCAGCAGCTCCGGGGGTAGAGACTATCAGCCCCAGCATTTT
size: NA; D: NA; J: TRBJ2-7; V: TRBV6-5; CDR3: CASRVRGSDEQYF; DNA: TGTGCCAGCCGGGTTCGGGGTAGCGACGAGCAGTACTTC
size: NA; D: NA; J: TRBJ1-1; V: TRBV18; CDR3: CASSPWGQGEAFF; DNA: TGTGCCAGCTCACCGTGGGGGCAGGGTGAAGCTTTCTTT
size: NA; D: TRBD1; J: TRBJ1-6; V: TRBV18; CDR3: CASSPVTGGSPLHF; DNA: TGTGCCAGCTCACCTGTGACAGGGGGTTCACCCCTCCACTTT
size: NA; D: NA; J: TRBJ2-7; V: TRBV5-1; CDR3: CASSFDALQPEQYF; DNA: TGCGCCAGCAGCTTTGACGCCCTTCAACCCGAGCAGTACTTC
size: NA; D: TRBD2; J: TRBJ2-5; V: TRBV4-1; CDR3: CASSPTSGGPVGQYF; DNA: TGCGCCAGCAGCCCCACTAGCGGGGGGCCGGTGGGCCAGTACTTC
size: few; D: NA; J: TRBJ1-2; V: TRBV7-2; CDR3: CASSLGAQGSYGYTF; DNA: TGTGCCAGCAGCCTAGGGGCTCAGGGATCCTATGGCTACACCTTC
size: NA; D: TRBD1; J: TRBJ1-2; V: TRBV4-3; CDR3: CASSKGTGGHYGYTF; DNA: TGCGCCAGCAGCAAAGGGACAGGGGGACACTATGGCTACACCTTC
size: NA; D: TRBD1; J: TRBJ1-1; V: TRBV11-2; CDR3: CASSLPGQGLYTEAFF; DNA: TGTGCCAGCAGCTTACCGGGACAGGGATTATACACTGAAGCTTTCTTT
size: NA; D: TRBD1; J: TRBJ2-3; V: TRBV7-3; CDR3: CASSPGQLTDTQYF; DNA: TGTGCCAGCAGCCCGGGACAGCTCACAGATACGCAGTATTTT
size: few; D: NA; J: TRBJ1-1; V: TRBV11-1; CDR3: CASGPSGVSHTEAFF; DNA: TGTGCCAGCGGCCCCTCCGGGGTCTCGCACACTGAAGCTTTCTTT
size: NA; D: NA; J: TRBJ1-4; V: TRBV19; CDR3: CASTPLGVGNEKLFF; DNA: TGTGCCAGTACTCCCTTGGGGGTCGGTAATGAAAAACTGTTTTTT
size: NA; D: NA; J: TRBJ2-7; V: TRBV27; CDR3: CASSLSRGYEQYF; DNA: TGTGCCAGCAGTTTATCGAGGGGCTACGAGCAGTACTTC
size: NA; D: NA; J: TRBJ1-2; V: TRBV7-9; CDR3: CASSPTSNYGYTF; DNA: TGTGCCAGCAGCCCGACATCAAACTATGGCTACACCTTC
size: few; D: NA; J: TRBJ2-5; V: TRBV30; CDR3: CAWSVYGVDSYQETQYF; DNA: TGTGCCTGGAGTGTATATGGGGTCGACTCGTACCAAGAGACCCAGTACTTC
size: NA; D: TRBD2; J: TRBJ2-3; V: TRBV3-1/TRBV3-2; CDR3: CASSIRGGRADTQYF; DNA: TGTGCCAGCAGCATCCGGGGGGGCCGGGCAGATACGCAGTATTTT
size: few; D: TRBD1; J: TRBJ1-4; V: TRBV6-2/TRBV6-3; CDR3: CASSLARDREVRRNEKLFF; DNA: TGTGCCAGCAGTTTGGCCCGGGACAGGGAGGTGAGAAGAAATGAAAAACTGTTTTTT
size: NA; D: TRBD2; J: TRBJ2-5; V: TRBV10-1; CDR3: CASSEGSSGGETQYF; DNA: TGCGCCAGCAGTGAAGGCTCCTCCGGGGGGGAGACCCAGTACTTC
size: NA; D: TRBD1; J: TRBJ1-2; V: TRBV7-9; CDR3: CASSLLQSRPGQGDGYTF; DNA: TGTGCCAGCAGCTTACTCCAGAGCCGCCCGGGACAGGGAGATGGCTACACCTTC
size: NA; D: NA; J: TRBJ1-5; V: TRBV2; CDR3: CASSGTASNQPQHF; DNA: TGTGCCAGCAGTGGGACTGCTAGCAATCAGCCCCAGCATTTT
size: NA; D: NA; J: TRBJ1-4; V: TRBV7-6; CDR3: CATEVWDGLGLFF; DNA: TGTGCCACCGAAGTGTGGGATGGGCTTGGACTGTTTTTT
size: NA; D: TRBD2; J: TRBJ2-7; V: TRBV19; CDR3: CASSISAGTGEQYF; DNA: TGTGCCAGTAGTATCTCAGCGGGGACGGGGGAGCAGTACTTC
size: NA; D: NA; J: TRBJ1-1; V: TRBV6-5; CDR3: CASNRRVGTEAFF; DNA: TGTGCCAGCAACCGACGGGTGGGCACTGAAGCTTTCTTT
size: few; D: NA; J: TRBJ1-1; V: TRBV6-5; CDR3: CASSRGGQMNTEAFF; DNA: TGTGCCAGCAGTCGAGGAGGCCAGATGAACACTGAAGCTTTCTTT
size: NA; D: NA; J: TRBJ1-6; V: TRBV28; CDR3: CASRIWDSPLHF; DNA: TGTGCCAGCAGAATATGGGATTCACCCCTCCACTTT
size: NA; D: NA; J: TRBJ1-2; V: TRBV19; CDR3: CASSLARPPPNYGYTF; DNA: TGTGCCAGTAGTTTAGCCCGGCCTCCTCCTAACTATGGCTACACCTTC
size: NA; D: NA; J: TRBJ2-7; V: TRBV19; CDR3: CASSRVGYEQYF; DNA: TGTGCCAGTAGTAGGGTTGGCTACGAGCAGTACTTC